This T cell receptor (beta chain) appears in the sequencing data of a study of blood T cell repertoires in COVID-19. On the study more broadly: PBMCs, B-cell-depleted T cells, or T cells were the source of the cDNA or gDNA that made up the material.

Germline assignment: CDR1 SGHAT and CDR2 FQNNGV. The CDR3 has 13 amino acids. V lost 7 bases to trimming and J lost 6 bases, with 15 bases between them. The authors' processing: Nucleated cell number was recorded as an estimate derived from reference gene primer amplification. The protocol was immunoSEQ multiplex PCR, while the TCRdb copy is restricted to in-frame clones and leaves out a portion. From that table come the V and J calls and clone size; the DNA was used to work out D and trimming. The sample has around 170,000 clones; roughly four fifths are singletons. This TCR was sampled from a woman in her forties with acute or convalescent COVID-19. Sequenced: peripheral blood. This chain uses TRBV11-2 with TRBJ1-1, with D perhaps TRBD1 (5 bases). CDR3 protein: CASTTFRGAEAFF. CDR3 bases: TGTGCCAGCACTACATTCCGGGGGGCTGAAGCTTTCTTT.